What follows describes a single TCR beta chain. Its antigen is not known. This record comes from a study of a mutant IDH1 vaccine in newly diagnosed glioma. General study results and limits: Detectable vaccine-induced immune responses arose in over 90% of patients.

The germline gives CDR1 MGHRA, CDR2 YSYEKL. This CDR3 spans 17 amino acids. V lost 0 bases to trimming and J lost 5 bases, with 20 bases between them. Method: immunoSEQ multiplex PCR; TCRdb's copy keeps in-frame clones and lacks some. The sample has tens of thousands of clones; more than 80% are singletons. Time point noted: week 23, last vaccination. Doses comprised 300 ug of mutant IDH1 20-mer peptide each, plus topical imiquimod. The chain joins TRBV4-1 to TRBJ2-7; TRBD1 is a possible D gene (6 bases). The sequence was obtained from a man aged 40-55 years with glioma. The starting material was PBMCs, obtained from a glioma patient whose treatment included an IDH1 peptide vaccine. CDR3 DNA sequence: TGCGCCAGCAGCCAAGAAGAACAGGGTAATGTGTGGGACGAGCAGTACTTC. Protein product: CASSQEEQGNVWDEQYF.